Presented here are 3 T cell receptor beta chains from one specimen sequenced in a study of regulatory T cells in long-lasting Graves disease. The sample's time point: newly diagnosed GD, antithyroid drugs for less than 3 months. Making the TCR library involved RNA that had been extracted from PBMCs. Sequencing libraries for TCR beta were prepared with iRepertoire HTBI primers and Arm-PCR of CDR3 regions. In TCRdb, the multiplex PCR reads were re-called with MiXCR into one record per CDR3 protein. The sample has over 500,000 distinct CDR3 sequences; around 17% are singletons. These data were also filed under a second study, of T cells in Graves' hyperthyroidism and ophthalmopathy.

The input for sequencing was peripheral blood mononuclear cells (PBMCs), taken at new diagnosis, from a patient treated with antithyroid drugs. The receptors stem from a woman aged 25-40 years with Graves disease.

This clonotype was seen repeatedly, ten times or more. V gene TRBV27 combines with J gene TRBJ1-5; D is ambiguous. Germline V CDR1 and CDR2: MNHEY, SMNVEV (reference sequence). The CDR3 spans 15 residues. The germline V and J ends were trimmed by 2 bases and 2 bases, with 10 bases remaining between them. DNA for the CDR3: TGTGCCAGCAGTTTAACGTACGGGGGCAATCAGCCCCAGCATTTT. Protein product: CASSLTYGGNQPQHF.

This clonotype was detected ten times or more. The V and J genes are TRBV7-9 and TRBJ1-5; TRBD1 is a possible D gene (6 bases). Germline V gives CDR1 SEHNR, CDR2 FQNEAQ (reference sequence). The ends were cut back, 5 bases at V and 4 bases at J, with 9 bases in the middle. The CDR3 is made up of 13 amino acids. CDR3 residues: CASSRQENQPQHF. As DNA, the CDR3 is TGTGCCAGCAGCCGACAGGAAAATCAGCCCCAGCATTTT.

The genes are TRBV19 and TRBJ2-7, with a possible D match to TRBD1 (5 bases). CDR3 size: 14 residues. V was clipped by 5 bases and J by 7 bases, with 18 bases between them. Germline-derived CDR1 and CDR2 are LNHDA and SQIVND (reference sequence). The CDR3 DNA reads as TGTGCCAGTAGTCAATCAGTAGGGGTTCCGGAGCAGTACTTC. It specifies CASSQSVGVPEQYF.